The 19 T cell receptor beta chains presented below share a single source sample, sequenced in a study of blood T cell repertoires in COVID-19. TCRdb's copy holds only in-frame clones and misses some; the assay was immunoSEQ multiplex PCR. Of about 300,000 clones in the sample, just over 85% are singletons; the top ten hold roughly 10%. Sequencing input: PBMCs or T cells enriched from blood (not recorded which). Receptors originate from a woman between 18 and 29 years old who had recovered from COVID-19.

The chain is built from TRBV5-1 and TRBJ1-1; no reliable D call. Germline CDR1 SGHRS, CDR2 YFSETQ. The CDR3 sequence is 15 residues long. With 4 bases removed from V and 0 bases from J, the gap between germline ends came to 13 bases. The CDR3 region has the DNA TGCGCCAGCAGCCGAGACACCTCCTTGAACACTGAAGCTTTCTTT. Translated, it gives CASSRDTSLNTEAFF.

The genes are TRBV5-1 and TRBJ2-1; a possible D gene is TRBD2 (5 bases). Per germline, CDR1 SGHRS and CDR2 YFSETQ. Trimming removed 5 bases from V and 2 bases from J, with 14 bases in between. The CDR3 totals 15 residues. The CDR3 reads CASRVSGRTYNEQFF. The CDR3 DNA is TGCGCCAGCAGAGTCTCGGGGAGAACCTACAATGAGCAGTTCTTC. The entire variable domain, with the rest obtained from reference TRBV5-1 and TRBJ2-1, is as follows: KAGVTQTPRYLIKTRGQQVTLSCSPISGHRSVSWYQQTPGQGLQFLFEYFSETQRNKGNFPGRFSGRQFSNSRSEMNVSTLELGDSALYLCASRVSGRTYNEQFFGPGTRLTVL.

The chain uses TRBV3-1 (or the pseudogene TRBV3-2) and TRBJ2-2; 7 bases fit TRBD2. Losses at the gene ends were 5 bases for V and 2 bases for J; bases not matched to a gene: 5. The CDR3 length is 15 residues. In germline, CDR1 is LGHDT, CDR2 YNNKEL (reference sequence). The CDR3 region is CASSSGTFNTGELFF. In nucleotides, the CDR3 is TGTGCCAGCAGCAGCGGGACTTTTAACACCGGGGAGCTGTTTTTT.

The CDR3 coding sequence is TGTGCCAGCTCGACCTTAGATTTATTGGGGACAGGGGTCTCCTACGAGCAGTACTTC. Amino acids: CASSTLDLLGTGVSYEQYF. This chain uses TRBV18 with TRBJ2-7; 10 bases line up with TRBD1. This CDR3 has 19 amino acids. Germline trimming cut 6 bases from V and 0 bases from J; bases unmatched to any gene: 17. Germline-derived CDR1 and CDR2 are KGHSH and LQKENI.

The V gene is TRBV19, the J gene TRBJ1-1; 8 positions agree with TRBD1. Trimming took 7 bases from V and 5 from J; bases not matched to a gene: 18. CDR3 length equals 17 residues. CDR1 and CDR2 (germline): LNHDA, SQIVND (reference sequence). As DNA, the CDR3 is TGTGCCAGTACCCTTATTTTTAGACAGGGGTTGTGGACTGAAGCTTTCTTT. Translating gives CASTLIFRQGLWTEAFF. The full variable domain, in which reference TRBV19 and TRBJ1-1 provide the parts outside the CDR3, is DGGITQSPKYLFRKEGQNVTLSCEQNLNHDAMYWYRQDPGQGLRLIYYSQIVNDFQKGDIAEGYSVSREKKESFPLTVTSAQKNPTAFYLCASTLIFRQGLWTEAFFGQGTRLTVV.

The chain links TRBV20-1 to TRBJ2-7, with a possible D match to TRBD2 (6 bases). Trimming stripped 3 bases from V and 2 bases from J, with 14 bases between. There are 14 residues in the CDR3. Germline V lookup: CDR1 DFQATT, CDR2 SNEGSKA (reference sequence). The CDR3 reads CSASSGTWAYEQYF. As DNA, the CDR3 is TGCAGTGCTAGTAGCGGCACCTGGGCCTACGAGCAGTACTTC.

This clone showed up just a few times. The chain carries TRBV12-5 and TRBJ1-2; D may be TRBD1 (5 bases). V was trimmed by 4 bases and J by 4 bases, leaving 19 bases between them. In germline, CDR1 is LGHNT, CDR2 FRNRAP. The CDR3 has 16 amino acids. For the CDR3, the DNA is TGTGCTAGTGGTTCCTCACAACTCGACAGACCCTATGGCTACACCTTC. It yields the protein CASGSSQLDRPYGYTF.

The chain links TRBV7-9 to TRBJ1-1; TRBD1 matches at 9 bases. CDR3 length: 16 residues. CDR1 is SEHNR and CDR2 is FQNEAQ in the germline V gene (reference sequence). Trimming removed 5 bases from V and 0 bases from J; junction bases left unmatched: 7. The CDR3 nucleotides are TGTGCCAGCAGCGAACCGACAGGGGGTATGAACACTGAAGCTTTCTTT. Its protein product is CASSEPTGGMNTEAFF.

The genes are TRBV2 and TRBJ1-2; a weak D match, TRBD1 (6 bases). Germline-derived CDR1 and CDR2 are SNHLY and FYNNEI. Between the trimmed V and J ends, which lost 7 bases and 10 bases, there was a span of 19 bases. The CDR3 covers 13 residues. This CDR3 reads CASKAQGLDVYTF. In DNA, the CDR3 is TGTGCCAGCAAAGCTCAGGGGTTGGACGTCTACACCTTC. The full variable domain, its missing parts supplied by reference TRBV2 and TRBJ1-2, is EPEVTQTPSHQVTQMGQEVILRCVPISNHLYFYWYRQILGQKVEFLVSFYNNEISEKSEIFDDQFSVERPDGSNFTLKIRSTKLEDSAMYFCASKAQGLDVYTFGSGTRLTVV.

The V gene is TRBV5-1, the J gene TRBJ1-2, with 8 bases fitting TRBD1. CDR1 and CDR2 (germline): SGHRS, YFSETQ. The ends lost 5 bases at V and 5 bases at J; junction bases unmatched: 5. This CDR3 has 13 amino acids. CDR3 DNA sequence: TGCGCCAGCAGTCAGGACAGGGCGTATGGCTACACCTTC. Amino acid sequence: CASSQDRAYGYTF.

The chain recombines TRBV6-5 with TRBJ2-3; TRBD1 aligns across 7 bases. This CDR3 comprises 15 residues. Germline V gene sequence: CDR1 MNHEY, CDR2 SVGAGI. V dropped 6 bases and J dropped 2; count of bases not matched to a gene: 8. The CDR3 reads CASSLQGDTTDTQYF. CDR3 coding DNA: TGTGCCAGCAGCCTCCAGGGGGACACCACAGATACGCAGTATTTT.

The CDR3 region has the DNA TGCGCCAGCAGCCGTTGGACTAGCGGGGTACTAATCACAGATACGCAGTATTTT. Amino acids: CASSRWTSGVLITDTQYF. The V gene is TRBV4-1, the J gene TRBJ2-3, with 12 bases matching TRBD2. V dropped 4 bases and J dropped 2; count of bases not matched to a gene: 10. CDR3 size: 18 residues. Germline V lookup: CDR1 MGHRA, CDR2 YSYEKL.

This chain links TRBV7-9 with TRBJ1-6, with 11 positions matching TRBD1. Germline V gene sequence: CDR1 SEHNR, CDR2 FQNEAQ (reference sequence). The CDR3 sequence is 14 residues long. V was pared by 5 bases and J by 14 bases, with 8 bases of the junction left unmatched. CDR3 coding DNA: TGTGCCAGCAGCCCGGGACAGGGGGAGTGGGCCCTCCACTTT. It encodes CASSPGQGEWALHF.

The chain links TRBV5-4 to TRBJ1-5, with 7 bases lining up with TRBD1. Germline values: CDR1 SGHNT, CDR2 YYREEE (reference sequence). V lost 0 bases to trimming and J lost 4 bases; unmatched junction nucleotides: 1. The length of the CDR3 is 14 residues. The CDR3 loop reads CASSLAGGNQPQHF. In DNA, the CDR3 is TGTGCCAGCAGCTTGGCAGGGGGTAATCAGCCCCAGCATTTT.

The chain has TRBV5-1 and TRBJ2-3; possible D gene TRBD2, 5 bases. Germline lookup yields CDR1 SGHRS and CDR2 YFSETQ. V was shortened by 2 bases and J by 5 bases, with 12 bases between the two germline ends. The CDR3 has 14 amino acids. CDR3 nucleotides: TGCGCCAGCAGCTTAGGACTCGACCGAGATACGCAGTATTTT. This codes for CASSLGLDRDTQYF.

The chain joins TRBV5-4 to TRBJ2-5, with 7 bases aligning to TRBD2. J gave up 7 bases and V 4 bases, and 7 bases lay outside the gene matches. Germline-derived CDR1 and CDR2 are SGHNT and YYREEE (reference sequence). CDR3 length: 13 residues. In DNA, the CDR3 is TGTGCCAGCAGCCGGACTAGGGATGGGACCCAGTACTTC. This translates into CASSRTRDGTQYF.

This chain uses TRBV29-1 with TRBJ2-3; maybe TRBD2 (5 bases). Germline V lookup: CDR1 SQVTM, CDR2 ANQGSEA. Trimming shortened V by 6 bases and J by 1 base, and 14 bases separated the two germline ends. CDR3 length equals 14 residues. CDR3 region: CSVEGASGTDTQYF. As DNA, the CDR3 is TGCAGCGTCGAGGGTGCCTCAGGCACAGATACGCAGTATTTT.

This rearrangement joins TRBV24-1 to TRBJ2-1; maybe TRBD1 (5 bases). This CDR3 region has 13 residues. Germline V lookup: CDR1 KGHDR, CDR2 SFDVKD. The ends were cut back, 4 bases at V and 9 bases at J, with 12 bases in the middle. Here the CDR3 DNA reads TGTGCCACCAGTGACCAAGGGGTCGGTGAGCAGTTCTTC. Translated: CATSDQGVGEQFF.

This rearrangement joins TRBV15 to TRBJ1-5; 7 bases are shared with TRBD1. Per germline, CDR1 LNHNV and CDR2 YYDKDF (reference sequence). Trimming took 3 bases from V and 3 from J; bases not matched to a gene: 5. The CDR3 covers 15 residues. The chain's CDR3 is CATSSETGYNQPQHF. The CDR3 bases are TGTGCCACCAGCAGCGAGACAGGGTACAATCAGCCCCAGCATTTT.